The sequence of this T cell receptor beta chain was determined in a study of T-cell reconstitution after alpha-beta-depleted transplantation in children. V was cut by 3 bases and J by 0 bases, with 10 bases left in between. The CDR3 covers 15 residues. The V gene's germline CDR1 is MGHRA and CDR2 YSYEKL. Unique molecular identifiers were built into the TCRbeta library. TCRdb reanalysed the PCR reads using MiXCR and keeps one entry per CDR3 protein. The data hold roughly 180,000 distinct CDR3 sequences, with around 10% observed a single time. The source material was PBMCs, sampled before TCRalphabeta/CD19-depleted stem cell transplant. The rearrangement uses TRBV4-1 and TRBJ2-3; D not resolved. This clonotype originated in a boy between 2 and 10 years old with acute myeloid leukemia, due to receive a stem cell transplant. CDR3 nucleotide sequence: TGCGCCAGCAGCCATCTAGGTGCTAGCACAGATACGCAGTATTTT. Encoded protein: CASSHLGASTDTQYF.